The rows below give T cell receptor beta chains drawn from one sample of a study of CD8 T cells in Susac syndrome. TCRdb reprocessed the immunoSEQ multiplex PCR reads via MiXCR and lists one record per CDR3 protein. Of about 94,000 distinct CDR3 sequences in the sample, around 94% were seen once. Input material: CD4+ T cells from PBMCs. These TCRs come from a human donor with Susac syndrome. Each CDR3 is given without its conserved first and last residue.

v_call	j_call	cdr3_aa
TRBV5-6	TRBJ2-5	ASTRGGIQETQY
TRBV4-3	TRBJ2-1	ASSQALGSGGLSNNEQF
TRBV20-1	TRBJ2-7	SATPKDRFYEQY
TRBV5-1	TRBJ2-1	ASSLEVANEQF
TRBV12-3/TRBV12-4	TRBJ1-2	ASSSTDTYGYT
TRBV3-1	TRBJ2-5	ASSRTSGGTKDTQY
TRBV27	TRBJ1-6	ASSPREDRLGSPLH
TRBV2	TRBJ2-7	ATLAGGFSYEQY
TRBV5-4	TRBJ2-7	ASSLDSYYEQY
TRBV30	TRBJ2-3	AWSPHEGDTQY
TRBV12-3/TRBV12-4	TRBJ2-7	ASSFQGNEQY
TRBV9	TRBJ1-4	ASSGAMLNEKLF
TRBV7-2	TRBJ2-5	ASSLNPAGQETQY
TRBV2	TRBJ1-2	ASSVRTGNYGYT
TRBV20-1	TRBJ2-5	SADLGGETSEETQY
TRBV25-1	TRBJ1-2	ASSEYPEGLYGYT
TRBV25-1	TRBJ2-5	ASSAGLAGVETQY
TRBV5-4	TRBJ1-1	ASSQGMNTEAF
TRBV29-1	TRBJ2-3	SVESPGSTDTQY
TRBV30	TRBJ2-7	ALTSGGVEQY
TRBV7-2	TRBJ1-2	ASSLASGQGHGYT
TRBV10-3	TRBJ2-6	AISTRTGSTSGANVLT
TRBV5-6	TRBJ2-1	ASSHGVSNEQF
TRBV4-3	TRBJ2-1	ASSQVTSGGFLANEQF